This TCR beta chain was identified in a study of OX40 agonist ivuxolimab in advanced cancers. Study overall: Patients were dosed with the agonistic anti-OX40 (CD134) antibody ivuxolimab. The study's findings and limits: Some of the lowest clonal expansion was seen in partial responders at 0.1-3.0 mg/kg. The CD4+ and CD8+ T cells in the blood had expanded clonally by week 6 at 0.1 to 3.0 mg/kg.

The CDR3 loop spans 16 amino acids. The V gene's germline CDR1 is SGHNT and CDR2 YYREEE (reference sequence). The junction had 8 bases not matched to a gene; V was cut back by 1 base and J by 7 bases. As for this clone: Its antigen is as yet unknown.

The table came from immunoSEQ multiplex PCR; TCRdb's copy has only in-frame clones and leaves some out. Altogether 57,000 or so clones are present, around 86% being singletons, with the ten largest covering around 3.7%. The receptor comes from an adult with an advanced solid tumor such as melanoma, head and neck, liver or kidney cancer. Sequencing used CD4+ or CD8+ T cells sorted from blood, obtained in a trial of the OX40 agonist ivuxolimab. The chain combines TRBV5-4 with TRBJ2-2, with 9 positions matching TRBD1. CDR3 sequence reads: CASSLQTGGMGGELFF. The CDR3 bases are TGTGCCAGCAGCTTGCAGACAGGGGGTATGGGCGGGGAGCTGTTTTTT.